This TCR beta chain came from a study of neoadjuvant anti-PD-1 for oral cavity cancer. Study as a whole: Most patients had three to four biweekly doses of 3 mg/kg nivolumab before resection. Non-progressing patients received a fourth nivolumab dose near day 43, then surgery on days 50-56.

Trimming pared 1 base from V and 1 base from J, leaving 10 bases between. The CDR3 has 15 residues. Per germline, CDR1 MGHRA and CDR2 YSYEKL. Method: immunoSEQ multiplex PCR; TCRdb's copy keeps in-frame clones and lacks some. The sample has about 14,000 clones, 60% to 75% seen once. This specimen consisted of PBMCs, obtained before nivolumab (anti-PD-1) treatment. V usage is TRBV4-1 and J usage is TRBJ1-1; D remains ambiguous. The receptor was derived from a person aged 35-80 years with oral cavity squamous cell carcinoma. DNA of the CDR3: TGCGCCAGCAGCCAAGTAGGTGCCGAGAACACTGAAGCTTTCTTT. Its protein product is CASSQVGAENTEAFF.